This TCR beta chain emerged from a study of spatial heterogeneity in lung cancer. V gave up 7 bases and J gave up 3 bases; unmatched junction bases: 2. This CDR3 is built from 13 residues. Per germline, CDR1 MNHEY and CDR2 SVGAGI. One entry per CDR3 protein, called by TCRdb with MiXCR from the 5' RACE reads. The table shows some 9,800 distinct CDR3 sequences, with about 6% occurring only once. Many counts were recorded for this clonotype. Its antigen remains unknown. The library was designed around alpha chains, so this beta chain is a stray read whose abundance carries little weight. Findings and limits, study-wide: Tumor mutation counts were tracked by expanded intratumoral alpha and beta TCR counts.

The time point here: sample taken at primary tumor resection. The V gene is TRBV6-5, the J gene TRBJ2-3; 9 positions match TRBD2. Material: lung tumor tissue, obtained at surgery. This receptor was obtained from a male donor with early-stage non-small cell lung cancer. Here the CDR3 reads CASTGLATDTQYF. For the CDR3, the DNA is TGTGCCAGCACCGGACTAGCGACAGATACGCAGTATTTT.